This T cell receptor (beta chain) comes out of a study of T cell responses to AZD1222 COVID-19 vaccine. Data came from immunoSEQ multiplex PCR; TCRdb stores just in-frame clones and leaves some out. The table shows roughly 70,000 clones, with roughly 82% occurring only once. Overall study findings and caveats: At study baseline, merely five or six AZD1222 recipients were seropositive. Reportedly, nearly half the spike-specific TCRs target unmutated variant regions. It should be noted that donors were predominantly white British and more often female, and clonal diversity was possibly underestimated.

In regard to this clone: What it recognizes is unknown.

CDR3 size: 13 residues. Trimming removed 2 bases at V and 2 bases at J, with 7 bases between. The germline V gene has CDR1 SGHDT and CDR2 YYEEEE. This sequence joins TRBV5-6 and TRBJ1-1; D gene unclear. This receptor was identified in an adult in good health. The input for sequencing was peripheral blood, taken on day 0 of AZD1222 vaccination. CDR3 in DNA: TGTGCCAGCAGCTTTTCACCAAACACTGAAGCTTTCTTT. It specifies CASSFSPNTEAFF.